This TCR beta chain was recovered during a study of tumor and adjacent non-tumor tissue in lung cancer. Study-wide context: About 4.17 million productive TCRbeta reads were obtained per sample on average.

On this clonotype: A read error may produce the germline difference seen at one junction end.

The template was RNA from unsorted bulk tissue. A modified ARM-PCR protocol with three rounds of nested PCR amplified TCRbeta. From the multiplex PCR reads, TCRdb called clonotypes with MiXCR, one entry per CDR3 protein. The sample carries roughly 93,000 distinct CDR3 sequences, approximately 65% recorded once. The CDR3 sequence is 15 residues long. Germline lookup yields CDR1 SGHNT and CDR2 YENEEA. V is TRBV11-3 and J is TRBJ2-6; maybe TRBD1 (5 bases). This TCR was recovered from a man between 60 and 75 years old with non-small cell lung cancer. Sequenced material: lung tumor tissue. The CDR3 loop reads CAISQQDSGANALTF. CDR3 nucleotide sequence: TGTGCCATCAGCCAACAGGATTCTGGGGCCAACGCCCTGACTTTC.